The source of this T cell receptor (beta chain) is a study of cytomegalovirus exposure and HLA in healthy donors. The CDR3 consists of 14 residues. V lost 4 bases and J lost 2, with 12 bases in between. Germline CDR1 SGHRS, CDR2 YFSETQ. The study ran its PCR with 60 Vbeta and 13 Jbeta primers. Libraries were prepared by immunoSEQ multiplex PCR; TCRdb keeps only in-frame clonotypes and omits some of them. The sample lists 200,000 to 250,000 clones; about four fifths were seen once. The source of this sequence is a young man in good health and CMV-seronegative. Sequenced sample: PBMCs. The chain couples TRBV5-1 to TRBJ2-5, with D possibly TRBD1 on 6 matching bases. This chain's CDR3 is CASSQGHGQETQYF. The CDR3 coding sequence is TGCGCCAGCAGCCAGGGACATGGGCAAGAGACCCAGTACTTC.